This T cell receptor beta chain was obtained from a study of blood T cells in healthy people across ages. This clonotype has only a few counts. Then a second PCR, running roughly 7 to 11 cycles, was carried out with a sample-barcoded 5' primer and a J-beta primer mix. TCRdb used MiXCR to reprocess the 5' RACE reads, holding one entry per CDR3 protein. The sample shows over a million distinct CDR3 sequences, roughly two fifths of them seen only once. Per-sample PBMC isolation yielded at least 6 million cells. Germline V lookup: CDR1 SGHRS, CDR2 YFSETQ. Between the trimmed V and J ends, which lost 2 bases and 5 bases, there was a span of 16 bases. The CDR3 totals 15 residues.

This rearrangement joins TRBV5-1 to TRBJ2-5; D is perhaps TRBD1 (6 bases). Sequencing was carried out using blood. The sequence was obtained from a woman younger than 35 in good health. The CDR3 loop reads CASSLSEQGVETQYF. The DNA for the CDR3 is TGCGCCAGCAGCTTATCGGAACAGGGCGTGGAGACCCAGTACTTC.